This section outlines one T cell receptor beta chain sequence together with its context. Which antigen it targets is not known. Base quality data are lacking; no much larger clone is found one base away. Genomic DNA was extracted with the Qiagen DNeasy kit from unsorted PBMCs and from negatively selected CD4+ and CD8+ fractions. TCR beta CDR3 regions were subjected to amplification by immunoSEQ multiplex PCR with primers that anneal to V and J segments. Amplification bias was minimized using a synthetic immune receptor repertoire, and residual bias was removed computationally after sequencing. On the study's bioinformatics: Custom Python scripts were used to quantify repertoire diversity as the Shannon entropy index. Unsorted, CD4+ and CD8+ repertoires were examined separately, except in combined analyses, for which CD4+ and CD8+ sequences were merged in silico. Clonal expansion was defined as a frequency increase of at least 2-fold after treatment compared with C1D1, and clones undetected at baseline were assigned a pseudocount of 0.5. Singleton clones were defined as clones with 0 or 1 copy at C1D1, and non-singleton clones were defined as clones with 2 or more copies. Clones expanded in unsorted samples were assigned a CD4+, CD8+ or unknown annotation through matching of protein sequences in sorted samples from the same patient. Wilcoxon tests on paired samples were used to test diversity changes from C1D1 to C4D1. TCRdb obtained this table from immuneACCESS and retained in-frame rearrangements with V and J assigned. These tables miss some clones; where compared with another copy, unresolved V genes account for less than half of the shortfall, and the remainder is unexplained. Clone size and the V and J calls come from that table; the DNA yielded D and trimming. This sample holds about 26,000 clones; around 70% were observed only once. Roughly 10% of the sample belongs to the ten largest clones.

The sample belongs to a study of PD-1 blockade in classical Hodgkin lymphoma (dated by TCRdb to the early 2020s). Background for the entire study: Nivolumab dosing was 3 mg/kg intravenously every 2 weeks, continuing until either disease progression or unacceptable toxicity. To define a peripheral blood immune signature of response to PD-1 blockade in classical Hodgkin lymphoma, the study combined TCR beta sequencing with CyTOF. Study-wide findings and limitations: Newly diagnosed patients were reported to have lower baseline TCR diversity than healthy donors, and relapsed/refractory patients were reported to have lower baseline TCR diversity still. Among trial patients, those achieving complete response had baseline diversity similar to that of newly diagnosed patients, while diversity was significantly lower in partial responders and progressors. The study was restricted to a single clinical trial cohort, and the causes of repertoire differences, possibly disease activity or prior therapy, were left undefined. Diversity was lower in patients who began nivolumab less than 1 year after ASCT, so these patients were left out of later analyses to avoid confounding by immune reconstitution. A significant rise by C4D1 was seen in CD4+ but not CD8+ TCR diversity (p=0.0027 vs p=0.16), with the rise being most apparent in complete responders (p=0.02).

The time point tag for this specimen amounts to: cycle 2 day 1 (C2D1) of nivolumab. All trial patients had relapsed after autologous stem cell transplantation, with cohorts A, B and C differing in prior brentuximab vedotin exposure. The trial cohort included 56 patients with relapsed/refractory classical Hodgkin lymphoma, and each patient had a best overall response of complete response, partial response or progressive disease. Trial patients were treated with single-agent nivolumab in the multi-cohort phase II CheckMate 205 trial. An independent review committee assessed best overall response using the 2007 International Working Group response criteria. PBMCs from the trial were collected at three points: immediately before nivolumab initiation (C1D1), and during therapy at cycle 2 day 1 and cycle 4 day 1. Peripheral blood was collected in 8 mL Vacutainer Cell Preparation Tubes, from which PBMCs were isolated by centrifugation and then cryopreserved.

The sequenced sample was peripheral blood mononuclear cells (PBMCs), obtained before the second cycle of nivolumab. The receptor was isolated from a human donor with classical Hodgkin lymphoma.

The DNA sequence is as follows: TGTGCCAGCCAGGGGCGAGAGACCCAGTACTTC. It codes for CASQGRETQYF. The chain links TRBV28 with TRBJ2-5; a tentative D match to TRBD1 spans 6 bases. From cysteine to phenylalanine, the CDR3 is 11 amino acids long. CDR3 DNA only is kept here, 33 bases in frame from base 1. The V and J ends are trimmed by 8 bases and 4 bases, leaving 8 bases between them. Sequences MDHEN (CDR1) and SYDVKM (CDR2) are obtained from the germline V gene.